A selection of T cell receptor beta chains follows, all from one sample in a study of blood T cell repertoires in COVID-19. Method: immunoSEQ multiplex PCR; TCRdb's copy keeps in-frame clones and lacks some. The profile shows about 270,000 clones, approximately 81% of them singletons. The material sequenced was peripheral blood. Source of these receptors: a woman aged 18-30 years with acute or convalescent COVID-19. CDR3s include the opening cysteine and the closing phenylalanine or tryptophan.

>TRBV5-1|TRBJ2-7
CASSWTGAEQYF
>TRBV30|TRBJ2-7
CAWSVGTAQYF
>TRBV27|TRBJ1-2
CASSLFSPGQHGYTF
>TRBV29-1|TRBJ1-1
CSALPLTGTEAFF
>TRBV4-2|TRBJ1-1
CASSHQTGGLMNTEAFF
>TRBV19|TRBJ1-1
CASSDRDEAFF
>TRBV5-3|TRBJ1-1
CARSPPPAGSYTEAFF
>TRBV7-2|TRBJ2-1
CASSLPSGRADEQFF
>TRBV21-1|TRBJ2-7
CASSKVAEKTYEQYF
>TRBV5-1|TRBJ1-4
CASSKDRGGTNEKLFF
>TRBV5-4|TRBJ2-1
CASSLLRTSGGYEAYNEQFF